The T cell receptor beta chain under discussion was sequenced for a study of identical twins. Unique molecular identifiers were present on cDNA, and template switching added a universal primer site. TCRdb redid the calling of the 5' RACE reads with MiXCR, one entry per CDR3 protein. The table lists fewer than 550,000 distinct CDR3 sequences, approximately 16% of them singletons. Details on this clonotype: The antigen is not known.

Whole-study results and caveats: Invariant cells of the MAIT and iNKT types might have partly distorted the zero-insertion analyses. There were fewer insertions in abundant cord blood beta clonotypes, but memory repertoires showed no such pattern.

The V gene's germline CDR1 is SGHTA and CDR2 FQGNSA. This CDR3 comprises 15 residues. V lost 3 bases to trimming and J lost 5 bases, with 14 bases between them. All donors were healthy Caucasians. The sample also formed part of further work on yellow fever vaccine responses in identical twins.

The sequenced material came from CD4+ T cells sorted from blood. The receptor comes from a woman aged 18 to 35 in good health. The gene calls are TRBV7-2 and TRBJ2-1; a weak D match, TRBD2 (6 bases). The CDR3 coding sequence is TGTGCCAGCAGCTTCCTGGGGGGACTGAACAATGAGCAGTTCTTC. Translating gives CASSFLGGLNNEQFF.